This T cell receptor beta chain was recorded in a study of cytomegalovirus exposure and HLA in healthy donors. In the study overall: Findings of an earlier analysis included 110 million or so unique TCR beta sequences from 170 million or so T cells. Membership in the Caucasian-associated ancestry cluster was found for about 84% of 300 to 500 genotyped donors. General study points: Cytomegalovirus status was reportedly diagnosed by the classifier with high specificity and sensitivity. The study designated over 150 TCR beta chains cytomegalovirus-associated.

The PCR employed 60 Vbeta primers together with 13 Jbeta primers. The method was immunoSEQ multiplex PCR; TCRdb's version includes in-frame clones alone and lacks a portion of them. The table for this sample gives more than 140,000 clones. As regards this clone: Its antigen is not known.

The CDR3 sequence is 15 residues long. Looked up from germline, CDR1 is SGHVS and CDR2 is FQNEAQ. The ends were cut back, 6 bases at V and 4 bases at J, with 16 bases in the middle. The receptor was derived from a woman under 30 in good health and CMV-seronegative. Material for sequencing was PBMCs. The rearrangement uses TRBV7-8 and TRBJ1-5; maybe TRBD1 (5 bases). The CDR3 DNA reads as TGTGCCAGCAGTTTCGGGACTGGGGGAAATCAGCCCCAGCATTTT. This translates into CASSFGTGGNQPQHF. Combining the CDR3 with reference TRBV7-8 and TRBJ1-5 gives the whole variable domain GAGVSQSPRYKVAKRGQDVALRCDPISGHVSLFWYQQALGQGPEFLTYFQNEAQLDKSGLPSDRFFAERPEGSVSTLKIQRTQQEDSAVYLCASSFGTGGNQPQHFGDGTRLSIL.